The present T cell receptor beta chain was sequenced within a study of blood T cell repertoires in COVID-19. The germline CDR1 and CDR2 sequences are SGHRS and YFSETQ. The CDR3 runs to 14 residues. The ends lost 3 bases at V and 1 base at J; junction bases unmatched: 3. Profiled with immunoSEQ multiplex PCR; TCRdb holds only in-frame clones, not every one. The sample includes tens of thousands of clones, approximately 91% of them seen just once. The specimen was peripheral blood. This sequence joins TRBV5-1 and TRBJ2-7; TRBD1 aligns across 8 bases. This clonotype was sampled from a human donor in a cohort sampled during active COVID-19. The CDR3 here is CASSSTGASYEQYF. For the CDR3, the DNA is TGCGCCAGCAGCTCGACAGGGGCTTCCTACGAGCAGTACTTC.